Described below is a single TCR beta chain sequence and its context. Germline lookup yields CDR1 MNHEY and CDR2 SVGEGT. This CDR3 has 13 residues. Between the trimmed V and J ends, which lost 2 bases and 9 bases, there was a span of 11 bases. A quantity of about 0.5 to 1 ug RNA underwent reverse transcription using random hexamers. In TCRdb, the immunoSEQ multiplex PCR reads were re-called with MiXCR into one record per CDR3 protein. The sample holds 100,000 to 150,000 distinct CDR3 sequences; around 94% are singletons and the top ten take under 0.095%. This record comes from a study of CD8 T cells in Susac syndrome.

This chain joins TRBV6-2 or TRBV6-3 and TRBJ2-1; tentatively, D is TRBD2 (6 bases). The material sequenced was CD4+ T cells from PBMCs. This receptor was obtained from a human donor in good health. In nucleotides, the CDR3 is TGTGCCAGCAGTTACATGAGACTAGTTGAGCAGTTCTTC. It yields the protein CASSYMRLVEQFF.